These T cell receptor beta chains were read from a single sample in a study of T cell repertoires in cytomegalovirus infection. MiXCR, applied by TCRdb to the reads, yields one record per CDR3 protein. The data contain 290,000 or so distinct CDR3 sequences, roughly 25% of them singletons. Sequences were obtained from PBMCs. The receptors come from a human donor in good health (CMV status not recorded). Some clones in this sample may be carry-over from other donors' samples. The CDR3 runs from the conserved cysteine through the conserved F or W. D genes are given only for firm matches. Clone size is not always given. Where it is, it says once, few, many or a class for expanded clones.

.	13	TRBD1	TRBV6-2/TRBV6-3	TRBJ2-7	TGTGCCTACAGGGACAGGGAAACCTACGAGCAGTACTTC	CAYRDRETYEQYF
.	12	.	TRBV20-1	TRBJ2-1	TGCAGTGCTAGACGGGCCGAAAATGAGCAGTTCTTC	CSARRAENEQFF
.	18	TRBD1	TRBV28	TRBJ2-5	TGTGCCAGCAGCTCCTCCTTTGGGACAGGGGGGACCCAAGAGACCCAGTACTTC	CASSSSFGTGGTQETQYF
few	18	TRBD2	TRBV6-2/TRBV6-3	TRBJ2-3	TGTGCCAGCAGTTACCCGGGGACTAGCGGGAGCGTAACAGATACGCAGTATTTT	CASSYPGTSGSVTDTQYF
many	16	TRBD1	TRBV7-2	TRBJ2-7	TGTGCCAGCAGCGCTCGACAGGGGAAGGCCCCCTACGAGCAGTACTTC	CASSARQGKAPYEQYF
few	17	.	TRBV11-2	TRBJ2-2	TGTGCCAGCACCTTAGGCCGGACTGCAACGAACACCGGGGAGCTGTTTTTT	CASTLGRTATNTGELFF
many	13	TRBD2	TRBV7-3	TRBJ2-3	TGTGCCAGCAGCGGGAGCGGGGGGTCGACGCAGTATTTT	CASSGSGGSTQYF
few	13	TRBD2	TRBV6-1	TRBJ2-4	TGTGCCAGCAGTGTCGGACTAGTGGACATTCAGTACTTC	CASSVGLVDIQYF
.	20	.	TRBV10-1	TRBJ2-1	TGCGCCAGCACGAGATTGGGGGGGGGCTCTTCAGGTTGGGATTTGAATGAGCAGTTCTTC	CASTRLGGGSSGWDLNEQFF
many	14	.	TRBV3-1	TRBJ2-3	TGTGCCAGCAGCCCCCCTGTCGTGGGAGATACGCAGTATTTT	CASSPPVVGDTQYF
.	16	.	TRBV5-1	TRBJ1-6	TGCGCCAGCAGCTTGGCAGGGACGGAATATAATTCACCCCTCCACTTT	CASSLAGTEYNSPLHF
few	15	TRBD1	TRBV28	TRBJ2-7	TGTGCCAGCAGTTTTGATGACAGGGGGTCCCACGAGCAGTACTTC	CASSFDDRGSHEQYF
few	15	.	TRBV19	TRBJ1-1	TGTGCCAGTAGTATTGGGTTAGGAATGAACACTGAAGCTTTCTTT	CASSIGLGMNTEAFF
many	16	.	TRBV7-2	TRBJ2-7	TGTGCCAGCAGCTTAGCGCTTTACGAGAGCTCCTACGAGCAGTACTTC	CASSLALYESSYEQYF
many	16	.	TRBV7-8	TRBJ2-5	TGTGCCAGCAGCTTGCGGGCAGGGGCTACCCAAGAGACCCAGTACTTC	CASSLRAGATQETQYF
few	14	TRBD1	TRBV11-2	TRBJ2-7	TGTGCCAGCAGCTTCCGGGACAGGGGAGGTGAGCAGTACTTC	CASSFRDRGGEQYF
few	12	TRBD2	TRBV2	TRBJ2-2	TGTGCCAGGGGGACTACCACCGGGGAGCTGTTTTTT	CARGTTTGELFF
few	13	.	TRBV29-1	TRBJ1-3	TGCAGCGGAAGAAGGGCCTCTGGAAACACCATATATTTT	CSGRRASGNTIYF
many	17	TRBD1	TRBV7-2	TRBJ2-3	TGTGCCAGCAGCCCTCCACGACAGGGGATTGTAACAGATACGCAGTATTTT	CASSPPRQGIVTDTQYF
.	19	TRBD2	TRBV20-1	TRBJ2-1	TGCAGTGCTTATTGGCCCAAGCTAAAAAGCGGGAGGGCGGGCAATGAGCAGTTCTTC	CSAYWPKLKSGRAGNEQFF
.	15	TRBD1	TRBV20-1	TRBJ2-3	TGCAGTGCTAGAGATACAGGGGCACCGGCGGATACGCAGTATTTT	CSARDTGAPADTQYF
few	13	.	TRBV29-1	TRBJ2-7	TGCAGCGTTGAAGATACAGTCCCGGGCGAGCAGTACTTC	CSVEDTVPGEQYF
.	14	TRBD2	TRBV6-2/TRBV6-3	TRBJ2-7	TGTGCCAGCCAACTAGCGGGAGACTCCTACGAGCAGTACTTC	CASQLAGDSYEQYF
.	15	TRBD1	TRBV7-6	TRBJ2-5	TGTGCCAGCAGCTTAGCGGACAGGGGGCATGAGACCCAGTACTTC	CASSLADRGHETQYF